The clone carrying this TCR beta chain was counted ten times or more. What it binds is unknown. The CDR3 is 15 residues long. The ends lost 4 bases at V and 3 bases at J; junction bases unmatched: 6. Germline loops: CDR1 SGHAT, CDR2 FQNNGV. Unique molecular identifiers were affixed to single, distinct cDNA molecules. MiXCR, run by TCRdb on the 5' RACE reads, gives a single entry per CDR3 protein. The sample carries more than 55,000 distinct CDR3 sequences, over 10% recorded once. The sample is drawn from a study of early T cells in non-severe SARS-CoV-2 infection. About the research overall: Sequencing was performed on bulk RNA from unsorted whole blood, leaving chains unpaired. General study findings and limits: The study's VDJdb matching favored anti-spike CD8 responses and missed private and CD4 specificities.

The chain is built from TRBV11-2 and TRBJ2-7; 10 bases fit TRBD2. This clonotype was obtained from an adult who was a healthcare worker with PCR-confirmed SARS-CoV-2 infection or an uninfected control (not recorded which). Source material: whole blood. CDR3 coding DNA: TGTGCCAGCAGCTACATAGCGGGGGGACTCTACGAGCAGTACTTC. Translation: CASSYIAGGLYEQYF.